This passage covers 15 T cell receptor beta chains from one sample sequenced in a study of patients and donors after allogeneic stem cell transplantation. A single record per CDR3 protein comes from TCRdb applying MiXCR to the RT-PCR reads. The sample consists of about 90,000 distinct CDR3 sequences, about 48% of them appearing once. The sequenced material came from blood, either unsorted or a sorted T cell fraction (not recorded which). Receptors originate from a human donor who was either an allogeneic HSCT recipient or a stem cell or donor lymphocyte infusion donor (not recorded which). It is not recorded whose cells these are; they may come from a transplant donor.

The rearrangement links TRBV3-1 to TRBJ1-5, with 9 nucleotides matching TRBD1. CDR1 is LGHDT, CDR2 YNNKEL, per germline (reference sequence). The CDR3 totals 16 residues. V trimming: 5 bases; J trimming: 6 bases; junction bases outside the gene matches: 11. CDR3 DNA sequence: TGTGCCAGCAGCGGTAACAGGGGGCTGAATAGTCAGCCCCAGCATTTT. This codes for CASSGNRGLNSQPQHF. Combining the CDR3 with reference TRBV3-1 and TRBJ1-5 gives the whole variable domain DTAVSQTPKYLVTQMGNDKSIKCEQNLGHDTMYWYKQDSKKFLKIMFSYNNKELIINETVPNRFSPKSPDKAHLNLHINSLELGDSAVYFCASSGNRGLNSQPQHFGDGTRLSIL.

The rearrangement links TRBV10-3 to TRBJ1-1; D is unresolved. V lost 8 bases, J lost 2 bases, and 9 bases lay in between. CDR3 length: 12 amino acids. Germline CDR1 ENHRY, CDR2 SYGVKD. CDR3 amino acids: CAISSGNTEAFF. As DNA, the CDR3 is TGTGCCATCTCTTCAGGTAACACTGAAGCTTTCTTT.

This clonotype was picked up a small number of times. The rearrangement uses TRBV15 and TRBJ1-5; the D is unclear. This CDR3 contains 15 residues. The germline V gene has CDR1 LNHNV and CDR2 YYDKDF (reference sequence). Trimming removed 0 bases from V and 0 bases from J, with 6 bases in between. The CDR3 DNA follows: TGTGCCACCAGCAGAGATTCGTATAGCAATCAGCCCCAGCATTTT. Protein product: CATSRDSYSNQPQHF.

The rearrangement joins TRBV29-1 to TRBJ1-2; no firm D call. Germline lookup yields CDR1 SQVTM and CDR2 ANQGSEA. V gave up 4 bases and J gave up 2 bases, with 5 bases separating them. The CDR3 covers 11 residues. CDR3 DNA: TGCAGCGTTGGAGAGAACTATGGCTACACCTTC. It is translated as CSVGENYGYTF.

This chain links TRBV20-1 with TRBJ1-1; D remains ambiguous. The CDR3 is 15 residues long. V was shortened by 0 bases and J by 3 bases, with 14 bases between the two germline ends. CDR1 and CDR2 (germline): DFQATT, SNEGSKA (reference sequence). For the CDR3, the DNA is TGCAGTGCTAGAGATTCGGGAAGGGCGCACACTGAAGCTTTCTTT. This translates into CSARDSGRAHTEAFF.

The chain couples TRBV29-1 to TRBJ2-5; D remains ambiguous. From germline, CDR1 is SQVTM and CDR2 ANQGSEA. Trimming stripped 3 bases from V and 4 bases from J, with 12 bases between. This CDR3 has 13 residues. The CDR3 loop is CSVEVGLRETQYF. CDR3 nucleotides: TGCAGCGTTGAGGTCGGCCTTCGAGAGACCCAGTACTTC.

In its sample, this clonotype was seen a few times. The chain has TRBV27 and TRBJ1-5; D is possibly TRBD1 (6 bases). CDR1 is MNHEY, CDR2 SMNVEV, per germline (reference sequence). Trimming removed 6 bases at V and 1 base at J, with 10 bases between. The CDR3 totals 14 residues. The CDR3 DNA sequence: TGTGCCAGCAGCCGTGGACAGAGCAATCAGCCCCAGCATTTT. As protein: CASSRGQSNQPQHF.

This clonotype was seen more than once but under ten times. The rearrangement links TRBV28 to TRBJ1-1; 7 bases align to TRBD1. V was clipped by 5 bases and J by 3 bases; unmatched bases: 12. This CDR3 is 16 amino acids long. Germline CDR1 and CDR2: MDHEN and SYDVKM. CDR3 sequence (DNA): TGTGCCAGCAGTGTGGACAGGATCATCCGGGACACTGAAGCTTTCTTT. Encoded protein: CASSVDRIIRDTEAFF.

V gene TRBV3-1 combines with J gene TRBJ2-1; D is undetermined. The CDR3 is 13 residues long. Germline CDR1 reads LGHDT; CDR2 reads YNNKEL (reference sequence). Trimming removed 0 bases at V and 5 bases at J, with 5 bases between. DNA of the CDR3: TGTGCCAGCAGCCAAGATTGGGACAATGAGCAGTTCTTC. The encoded protein is CASSQDWDNEQFF.

The rearrangement uses TRBV5-6 and TRBJ1-1; D gene unclear. V lost 0 bases to trimming and J lost 0 bases, with 9 bases between them. The germline CDR1 and CDR2 sequences are SGHDT and YYEEEE. CDR3 length: 15 amino acids. Here the CDR3 DNA reads TGTGCCAGCAGCTTGGATGCAGACTTGAACACTGAAGCTTTCTTT. Translation: CASSLDADLNTEAFF.

The sample holds one count of this clonotype. The chain combines TRBV5-1 with TRBJ2-2; a weak D match, TRBD2 (5 bases). The CDR3 is 16 residues long. Germline V gene lookup returns CDR1 SGHRS and CDR2 YFSETQ. V gave up 0 bases and J gave up 5 bases, with 14 bases separating them. Here the CDR3 reads CASSLEEARGTGELFF. In DNA, the CDR3 is TGCGCCAGCAGCTTGGAGGAAGCCCGGGGAACCGGGGAGCTGTTTTTT.

This chain uses TRBV12-3 or TRBV12-4 with TRBJ1-2, with D hard to call. The CDR3 loop spans 13 amino acids. Trimming pared 6 bases from V and 3 bases from J, leaving 11 bases between. CDR3 sequence (DNA): TGTGCCAGCAGGAGTCAAGGCCACTATGGCTACACCTTC. This sequence encodes CASRSQGHYGYTF.

This clonotype was counted only a few times. The rearrangement uses TRBV10-3 and TRBJ1-1; D unresolved. The CDR3 covers 14 residues. CDR1 is ENHRY and CDR2 is SYGVKD in the germline V gene. Deletions cut 6 bases from V and 6 bases from J, with 17 bases between. CDR3: CAIRAGWVGAEAFF. DNA of the CDR3: TGTGCCATCAGGGCGGGGTGGGTCGGCGCTGAAGCTTTCTTT.

The table lists this clonotype with a few counts. The chain employs TRBV20-1 and TRBJ1-3, with D perhaps TRBD1 (6 bases). V gave up 4 bases and J gave up 0 bases, with 13 bases separating them. CDR1 DFQATT and CDR2 SNEGSKA come from the germline V gene (reference sequence). This CDR3 has 15 amino acids. The CDR3 loop reads CSATGQRISGNTIYF. CDR3 bases: TGCAGTGCTACCGGACAGCGAATCTCTGGAAACACCATATATTTT.

The chain links TRBV7-9 to TRBJ1-4; D gene uncertain. The CDR3 consists of 15 residues. V lost 5 bases to trimming and J lost 0 bases, with 10 bases between them. Germline loops: CDR1 SEHNR, CDR2 FQNEAQ (reference sequence). The CDR3 DNA follows: TGTGCCAGCAGCCGAAACAGCGCAACTAATGAAAAACTGTTTTTT. Translation: CASSRNSATNEKLFF.